These 19 T cell receptor beta chains share one sample of origin, sequenced in a study of T cell responses to AZD1222 COVID-19 vaccine. Produced via immunoSEQ multiplex PCR; TCRdb's table is partial and in-frame only. Of about 100,000 clones detected, around 86% appear once; the ten largest clones hold 3.3%. The sequences come from peripheral blood, collected 28 days after the second dose of the MenACWY control vaccine. The receptors stem from an adult who received the MenACWY meningococcal vaccine as a control.

The sample holds one count of this clone. The chain carries TRBV6-5 and TRBJ1-3, with D possibly being TRBD1 (6 bases). Germline CDR1 MNHEY, CDR2 SVGAGI. This CDR3 region has 15 residues. Trimming took off 4 bases at V and 0 bases at J, with 10 bases between the two ends. The CDR3 sequence is CASSSDRFSGNTIYF. The CDR3 bases are TGTGCCAGCAGTTCGGACAGATTCTCTGGAAACACCATATATTTT.

The chain uses TRBV6-1 and TRBJ2-7, with 11 bases identical to TRBD1. This CDR3 has 15 residues. V shed 3 bases, J shed 2 bases, and the junction held 3 bases outside the gene matches. Germline-derived CDR1 and CDR2 are MNHNS and SASEGT. CDR3 in amino acids: CASSEDRGPPYEQYF. For the CDR3, the DNA is TGTGCCAGCAGTGAGGACAGGGGGCCCCCCTACGAGCAGTACTTC.

The chain carries TRBV24-1 and TRBJ2-7; the D gene is possibly TRBD2 (5 bases). The germline CDR1 and CDR2 sequences are KGHDR and SFDVKD. With 3 bases removed from V and 4 bases from J, the gap between germline ends came to 18 bases. The CDR3 has 16 amino acids. CDR3 in DNA: TGTGCCACCAGTGATAACCGGAACGGGGTTGGGTACGAGCAGTACTTC. Protein: CATSDNRNGVGYEQYF.

This rearrangement joins TRBV5-1 to TRBJ1-2; 9 nucleotides line up with TRBD1. Trimming at V came to 5 bases and at J to 5 bases, leaving 7 bases not matched to a gene. The length of the CDR3 is 14 residues. The V gene's germline CDR1 is SGHRS and CDR2 YFSETQ. The CDR3 protein is CASRLTGGGYGYTF. The CDR3 region has the DNA TGCGCCAGCAGACTTACAGGGGGCGGATATGGCTACACCTTC.

This clone was seen only a few times. The rearrangement links TRBV6-5 to TRBJ1-2, with TRBD1 matching 8 bases. The CDR3 spans 14 residues. CDR1 is MNHEY and CDR2 is SVGAGI in the germline V gene. After removal of 6 bases from V and 4 bases from J, the junction contained 7 bases not matched to a gene. The CDR3 region is CASSDRGGTYGYTF. CDR3 sequence (DNA): TGTGCCAGCAGCGACAGGGGAGGAACCTATGGCTACACCTTC.

The rearrangement uses TRBV6-5 and TRBJ1-4, with 7 nucleotides matching TRBD1. Germline-derived CDR1 and CDR2 are MNHEY and SVGAGI. This CDR3 is 14 amino acids long. Unmatched junction bases numbered 12, after V lost 7 bases and J lost 10 bases. The CDR3 DNA sequence: TGTGCCAGCACCCTGGACAGGAGTAGCGGAAAACTGTTTTTT. Amino acid sequence: CASTLDRSSGKLFF.

The J gene is TRBJ1-4, the V gene TRBV6-1, with D possibly being TRBD1 (5 bases). V lost 3 bases and J 0 bases, leaving 17 bases between the germline ends. The CDR3 extends over 18 amino acids. From germline, CDR1 is MNHNS and CDR2 SASEGT. The CDR3 coding sequence is TGTGCCAGCAGTGAGGGTTATTCAGGGATCCCAACTAATGAAAAACTGTTTTTT. Translation: CASSEGYSGIPTNEKLFF.

The V gene is TRBV19, the J gene TRBJ1-2; D is unresolved. The CDR3 runs to 13 residues. Germline assignment: CDR1 LNHDA and CDR2 SQIVND (reference sequence). Trimming took 3 bases from V and 0 from J, leaving 5 bases between them. CDR3 sequence reads: CASSIKANYGYTF. In nucleotides, the CDR3 is TGTGCCAGTAGTATTAAGGCTAACTATGGCTACACCTTC. Based on the CDR3 plus reference TRBV19 and TRBJ1-2, the full variable domain is DGGITQSPKYLFRKEGQNVTLSCEQNLNHDAMYWYRQDPGQGLRLIYYSQIVNDFQKGDIAEGYSVSREKKESFPLTVTSAQKNPTAFYLCASSIKANYGYTFGSGTRLTVV.

The chain joins TRBV7-8 to TRBJ1-2; TRBD1 is a possible D gene (6 bases). V was shortened by 5 bases and J by 0 bases, with 13 bases between the two germline ends. The germline V gene encodes CDR1 SGHVS and CDR2 FQNEAQ. This CDR3 has 15 amino acids. DNA of the CDR3: TGTGCCAGCAGCCGTACAGGGTCCCCTAACTATGGCTACACCTTC. Encoded protein: CASSRTGSPNYGYTF.

This chain joins TRBV5-1 and TRBJ1-1; 9 bases are shared with TRBD1. CDR3 length: 13 amino acids. In germline, CDR1 is SGHRS, CDR2 YFSETQ. J lost 6 bases, V lost 2 bases, and 2 bases had no gene match. The chain's CDR3 is CASSFTGGSEAFF. CDR3 coding DNA: TGCGCCAGCAGCTTCACAGGGGGCTCTGAAGCTTTCTTT.

The chain links TRBV7-8 to TRBJ2-6; 10 bases align to TRBD1. The length of the CDR3 is 17 residues. The germline gives CDR1 SGHVS, CDR2 FQNEAQ. Germline trimming cut 2 bases from V and 1 base from J; bases unmatched to any gene: 2. The CDR3 is CASSLRDRGSGANVLTF. The CDR3 DNA reads as TGTGCCAGCAGCTTAAGGGACAGGGGATCTGGGGCCAACGTCCTGACTTTC.

The rearrangement joins TRBV27 to TRBJ1-4; TRBD1 might be the D (5 bases). This CDR3 comprises 14 residues. Trimming cost V 1 base and J 7 bases, with 10 bases left between them. The germline gives CDR1 MNHEY, CDR2 SMNVEV (reference sequence). The CDR3 region has the DNA TGTGCCAGCAGTTTATTGGGACCGTTTGAAAAACTGTTTTTT. Its translation is CASSLLGPFEKLFF.

J is TRBJ1-2 and V is TRBV28, with 8 bases lining up with TRBD1. After removal of 5 bases from V and 5 bases from J, the junction contained 13 bases not matched to a gene. CDR3 length equals 16 residues. Per germline, CDR1 MDHEN and CDR2 SYDVKM. As DNA, the CDR3 is TGTGCCAGCAGTCAAACAGGGGCAGGGGGCTTATATGGCTACACCTTC. This translates into CASSQTGAGGLYGYTF.

V gene TRBV2 combines with J gene TRBJ2-7; D perhaps matches TRBD1 (6 bases). The CDR3 has 14 residues. Germline V gives CDR1 SNHLY, CDR2 FYNNEI. Trimming left V 4 bases short and J 2 bases short, with 12 bases between. CDR3 coding DNA: TGTGCCAGCAGTGCCCGACAGGCCCCCTACGAGCAGTACTTC. Translation: CASSARQAPYEQYF.

J is TRBJ1-5 and V is TRBV4-1, with D hard to call. The CDR3 contains 15 residues. Looked up from germline, CDR1 is MGHRA and CDR2 is YSYEKL. The germline V and J ends were trimmed by 0 bases and 3 bases, with 9 bases remaining between them. The CDR3 bases are TGCGCCAGCAGCCAAGAATGGTCTTTCAATCAGCCCCAGCATTTT. Translated, it gives CASSQEWSFNQPQHF.

The V and J genes are TRBV9 and TRBJ1-6; no clear D. In germline, CDR1 is SGDLS, CDR2 YYNGEE. V dropped 2 bases and J dropped 7 bases, with 10 bases sitting between them. The CDR3 covers 14 residues. The CDR3 spells CASSVRSLNSPLHF. As DNA, the CDR3 is TGTGCCAGCAGCGTGCGGTCTTTAAATTCACCCCTCCACTTT.

This clone was observed a single time. The chain uses TRBV18 and TRBJ2-3, with D possibly TRBD1 on 6 matching bases. Trimming left V 5 bases short and J 0 bases short, with 15 bases between. The CDR3 has 16 amino acids. Germline CDR1 KGHSH, CDR2 LQKENI. The CDR3 DNA is TGTGCCAGCTCAGGTCTGGGACAACCTAGCACAGATACGCAGTATTTT. It is translated as CASSGLGQPSTDTQYF.

V is TRBV28 and J is TRBJ1-2; no definite D call. CDR3 length: 14 residues. V shed 2 bases and J shed 5 bases, with 12 bases lying between them. The germline gives CDR1 MDHEN, CDR2 SYDVKM. CDR3 residues: CASSLQGNGYGYTF. The CDR3 DNA is TGTGCCAGCAGTTTACAAGGGAACGGGTATGGCTACACCTTC.

The chain carries TRBV7-3 and TRBJ2-3; D gene unclear. V was clipped by 3 bases and J by 1 base, with 14 bases between them. CDR3 length: 16 residues. Germline values: CDR1 SGHTA, CDR2 FQGTGA. CDR3 nucleotide sequence: TGTGCCAGCAGCTTGGGCTACTTGGCGGGCACAGATACGCAGTATTTT. It translates to CASSLGYLAGTDTQYF.